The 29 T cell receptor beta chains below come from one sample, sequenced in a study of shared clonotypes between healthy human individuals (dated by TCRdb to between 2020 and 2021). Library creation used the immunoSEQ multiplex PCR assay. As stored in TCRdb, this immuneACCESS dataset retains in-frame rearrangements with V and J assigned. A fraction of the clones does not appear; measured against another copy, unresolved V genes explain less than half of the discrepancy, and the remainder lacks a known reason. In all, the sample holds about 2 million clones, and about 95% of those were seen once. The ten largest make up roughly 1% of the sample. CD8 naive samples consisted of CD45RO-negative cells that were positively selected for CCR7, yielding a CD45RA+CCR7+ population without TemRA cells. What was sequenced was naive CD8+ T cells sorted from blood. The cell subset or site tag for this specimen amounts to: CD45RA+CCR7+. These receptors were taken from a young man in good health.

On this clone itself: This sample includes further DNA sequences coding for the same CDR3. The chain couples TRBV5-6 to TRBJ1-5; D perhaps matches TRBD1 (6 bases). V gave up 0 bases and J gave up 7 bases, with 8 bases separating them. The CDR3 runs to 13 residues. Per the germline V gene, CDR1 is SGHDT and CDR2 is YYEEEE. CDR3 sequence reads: CASSLEGGQPQHF. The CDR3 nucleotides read TGTGCCAGCAGCTTGGAGGGGGGACAGCCCCAGCATTTT. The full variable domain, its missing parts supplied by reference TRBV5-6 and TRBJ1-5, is DAGVTQSPTHLIKTRGQQVTLRCSPKSGHDTVSWYQQALGQGPQFIFQYYEEEERQRGNFPDRFSGHQFPNYSSELNVNALLLGDSALYLCASSLEGGQPQHFGDGTRLSIL.

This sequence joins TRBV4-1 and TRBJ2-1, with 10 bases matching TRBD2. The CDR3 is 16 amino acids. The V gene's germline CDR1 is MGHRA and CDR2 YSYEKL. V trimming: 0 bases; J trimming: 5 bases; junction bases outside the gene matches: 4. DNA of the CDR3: TGCGCCAGCAGCCAAGAAGGACTAGCGGAGCACAATGAGCAGTTCTTC. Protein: CASSQEGLAEHNEQFF.

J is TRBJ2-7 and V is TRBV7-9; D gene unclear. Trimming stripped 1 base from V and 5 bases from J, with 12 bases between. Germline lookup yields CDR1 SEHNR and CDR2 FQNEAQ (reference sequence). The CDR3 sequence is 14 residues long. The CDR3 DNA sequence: TGTGCCAGCAGCTTAGAGACCAGCCCTCACGAGCAGTACTTC. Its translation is CASSLETSPHEQYF.

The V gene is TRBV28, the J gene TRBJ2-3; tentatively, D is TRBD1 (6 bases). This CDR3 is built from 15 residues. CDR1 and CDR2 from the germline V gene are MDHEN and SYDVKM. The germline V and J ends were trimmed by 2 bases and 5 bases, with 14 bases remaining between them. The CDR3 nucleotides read TGTGCCAGCAGTTTAGAACCAGGGGCAAAAGATACGCAGTATTTT. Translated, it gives CASSLEPGAKDTQYF.

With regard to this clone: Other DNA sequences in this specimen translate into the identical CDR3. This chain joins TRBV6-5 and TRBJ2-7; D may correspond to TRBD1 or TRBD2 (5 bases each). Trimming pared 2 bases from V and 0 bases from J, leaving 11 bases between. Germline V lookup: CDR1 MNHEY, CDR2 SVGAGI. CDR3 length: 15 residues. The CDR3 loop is CASSYGDGSSYEQYF. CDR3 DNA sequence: TGTGCCAGCAGTTACGGGGACGGAAGCTCCTACGAGCAGTACTTC.

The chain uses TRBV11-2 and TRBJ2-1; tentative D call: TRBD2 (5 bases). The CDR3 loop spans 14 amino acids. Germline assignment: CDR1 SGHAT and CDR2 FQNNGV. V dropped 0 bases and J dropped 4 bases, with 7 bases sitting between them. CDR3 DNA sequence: TGTGCCAGCAGCTTAGAGTCGGGATACAATGAGCAGTTCTTC. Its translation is CASSLESGYNEQFF. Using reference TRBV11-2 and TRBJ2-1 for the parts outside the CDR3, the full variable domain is EAGVAQSPRYKIIEKRQSVAFWCNPISGHATLYWYQQILGQGPKLLIQFQNNGVVDDSQLPKDRFSAERLKGVDSTLKIQPAKLEDSAVYLCASSLESGYNEQFFGPGTRLTVL.

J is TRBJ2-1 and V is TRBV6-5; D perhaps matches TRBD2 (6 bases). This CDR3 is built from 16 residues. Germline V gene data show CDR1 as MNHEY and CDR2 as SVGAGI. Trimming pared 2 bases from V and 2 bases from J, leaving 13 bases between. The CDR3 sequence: CASSYGAAGPYNEQFF. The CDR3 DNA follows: TGTGCCAGCAGTTACGGGGCGGCGGGACCCTACAATGAGCAGTTCTTC.

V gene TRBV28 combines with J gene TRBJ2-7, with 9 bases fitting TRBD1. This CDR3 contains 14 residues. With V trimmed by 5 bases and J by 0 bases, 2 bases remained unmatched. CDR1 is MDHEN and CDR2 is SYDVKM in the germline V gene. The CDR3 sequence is CASSMTGGSYEQYF. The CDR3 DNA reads TGTGCCAGCAGTATGACAGGGGGCTCCTACGAGCAGTACTTC.

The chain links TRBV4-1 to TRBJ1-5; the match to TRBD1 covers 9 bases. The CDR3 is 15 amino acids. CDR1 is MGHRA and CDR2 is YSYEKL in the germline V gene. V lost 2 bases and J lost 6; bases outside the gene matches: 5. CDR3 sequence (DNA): TGCGCCAGCAGCCAAACAGGGGGCCTCCTTCAGCCCCAGCATTTT. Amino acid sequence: CASSQTGGLLQPQHF.

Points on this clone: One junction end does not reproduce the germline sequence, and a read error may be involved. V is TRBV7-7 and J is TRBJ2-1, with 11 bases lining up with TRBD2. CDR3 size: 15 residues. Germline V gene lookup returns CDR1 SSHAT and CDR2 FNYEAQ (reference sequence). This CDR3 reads CASSLELAGVAEQFF. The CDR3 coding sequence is TGTGCTAGCAGCTTAGAACTAGCGGGAGTAGCTGAGCAGTTCTTC.

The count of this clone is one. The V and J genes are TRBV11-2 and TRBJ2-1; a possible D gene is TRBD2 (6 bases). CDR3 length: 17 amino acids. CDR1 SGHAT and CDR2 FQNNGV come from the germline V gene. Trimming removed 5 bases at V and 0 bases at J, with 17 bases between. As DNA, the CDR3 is TGTGCCAGCAGCCGGTGGGGAGCGGGCGACTCCTACAATGAGCAGTTCTTC. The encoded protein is CASSRWGAGDSYNEQFF.

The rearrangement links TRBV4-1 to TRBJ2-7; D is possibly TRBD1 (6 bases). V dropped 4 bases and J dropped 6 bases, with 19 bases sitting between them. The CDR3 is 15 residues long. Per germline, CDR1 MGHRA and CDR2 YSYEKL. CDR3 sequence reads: CASSPPGAIRTEQYF. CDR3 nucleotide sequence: TGCGCCAGCAGCCCGCCAGGGGCCATTCGAACCGAGCAGTACTTC.

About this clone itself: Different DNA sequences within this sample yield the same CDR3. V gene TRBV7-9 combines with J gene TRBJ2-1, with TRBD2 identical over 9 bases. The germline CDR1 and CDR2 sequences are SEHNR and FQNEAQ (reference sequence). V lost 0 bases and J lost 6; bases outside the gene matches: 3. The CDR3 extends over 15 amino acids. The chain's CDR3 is CASSLAAGGPNEQFF. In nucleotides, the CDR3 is TGTGCCAGCAGCTTAGCGGCGGGAGGGCCCAATGAGCAGTTCTTC.

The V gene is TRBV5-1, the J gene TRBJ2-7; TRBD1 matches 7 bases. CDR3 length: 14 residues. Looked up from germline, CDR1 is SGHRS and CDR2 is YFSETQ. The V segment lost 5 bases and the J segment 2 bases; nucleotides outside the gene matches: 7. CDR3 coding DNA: TGCGCCAGCAGTACAGGGGCGACTACCTACGAGCAGTACTTC. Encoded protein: CASSTGATTYEQYF.

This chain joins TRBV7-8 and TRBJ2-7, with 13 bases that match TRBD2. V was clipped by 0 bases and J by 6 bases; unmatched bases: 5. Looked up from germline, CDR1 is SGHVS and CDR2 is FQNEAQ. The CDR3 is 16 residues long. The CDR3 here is CASSLAVGLAGSEQYF. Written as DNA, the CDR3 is TGTGCCAGCAGCTTAGCAGTGGGACTAGCGGGAAGCGAGCAGTACTTC.

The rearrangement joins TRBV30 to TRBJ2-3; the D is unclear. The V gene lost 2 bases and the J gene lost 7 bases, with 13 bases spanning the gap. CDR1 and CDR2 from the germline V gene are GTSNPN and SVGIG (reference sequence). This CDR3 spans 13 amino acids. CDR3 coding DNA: TGTGCCTGGAGTACTCTTGACATCAATACGCAGTATTTT. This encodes CAWSTLDINTQYF.

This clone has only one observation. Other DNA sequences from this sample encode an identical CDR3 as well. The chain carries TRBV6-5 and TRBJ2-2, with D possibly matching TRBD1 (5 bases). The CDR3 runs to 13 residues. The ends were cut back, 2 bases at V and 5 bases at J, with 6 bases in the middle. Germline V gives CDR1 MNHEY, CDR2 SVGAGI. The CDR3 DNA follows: TGTGCCAGCAGTTACAGGGGAACCGGGGAGCTGTTTTTT. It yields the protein CASSYRGTGELFF.

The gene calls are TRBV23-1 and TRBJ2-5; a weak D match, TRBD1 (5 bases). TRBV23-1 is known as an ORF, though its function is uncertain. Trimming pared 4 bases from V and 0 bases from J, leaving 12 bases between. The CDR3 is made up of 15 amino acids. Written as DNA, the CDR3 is TGCGCCAGCAGTCCACGACAGTGGTACCAAGAGACCCAGTACTTC. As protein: CASSPRQWYQETQYF.

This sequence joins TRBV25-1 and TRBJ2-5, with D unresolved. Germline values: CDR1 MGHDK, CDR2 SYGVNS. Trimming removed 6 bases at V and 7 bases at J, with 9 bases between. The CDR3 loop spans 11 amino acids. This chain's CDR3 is CASRTLGTQYF. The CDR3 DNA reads TGTGCCAGCAGGACATTGGGGACCCAGTACTTC.

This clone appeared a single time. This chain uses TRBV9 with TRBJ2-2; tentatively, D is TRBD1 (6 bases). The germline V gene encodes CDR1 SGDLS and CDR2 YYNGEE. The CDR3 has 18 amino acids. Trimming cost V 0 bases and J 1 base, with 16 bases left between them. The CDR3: CASSVEVARGWNTGELFF. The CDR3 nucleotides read TGTGCCAGCAGCGTAGAGGTCGCGAGGGGGTGGAACACCGGGGAGCTGTTTTTT.

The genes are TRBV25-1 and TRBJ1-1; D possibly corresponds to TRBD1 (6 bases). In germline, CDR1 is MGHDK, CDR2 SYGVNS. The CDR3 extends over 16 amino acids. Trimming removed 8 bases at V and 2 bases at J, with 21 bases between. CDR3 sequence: CASPARPQGENTEAFF. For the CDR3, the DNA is TGTGCCAGCCCCGCCCGACCACAGGGTGAAAACACTGAAGCTTTCTTT.

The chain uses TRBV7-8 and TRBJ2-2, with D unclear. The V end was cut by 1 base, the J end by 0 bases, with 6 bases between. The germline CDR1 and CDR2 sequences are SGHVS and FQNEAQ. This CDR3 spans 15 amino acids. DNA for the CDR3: TGTGCCAGCAGCTTAGAGACGGCGAACACCGGGGAGCTGTTTTTT. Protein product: CASSLETANTGELFF.

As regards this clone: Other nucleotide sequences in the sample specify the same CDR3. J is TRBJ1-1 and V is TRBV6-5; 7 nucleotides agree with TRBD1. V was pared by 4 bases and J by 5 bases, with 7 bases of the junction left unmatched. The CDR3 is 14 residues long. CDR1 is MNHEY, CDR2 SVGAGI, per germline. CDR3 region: CASSFTGEGTEAFF. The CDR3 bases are TGTGCCAGCAGTTTCACAGGGGAGGGAACTGAAGCTTTCTTT.

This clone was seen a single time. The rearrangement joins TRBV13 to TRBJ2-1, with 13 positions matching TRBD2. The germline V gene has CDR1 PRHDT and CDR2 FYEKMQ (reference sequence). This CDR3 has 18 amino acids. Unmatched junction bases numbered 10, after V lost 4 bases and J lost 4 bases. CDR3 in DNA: TGTGCCAGCAGCTCATCTCCAGGACTAGCGGGGGCATACAATGAGCAGTTCTTC. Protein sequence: CASSSSPGLAGAYNEQFF.

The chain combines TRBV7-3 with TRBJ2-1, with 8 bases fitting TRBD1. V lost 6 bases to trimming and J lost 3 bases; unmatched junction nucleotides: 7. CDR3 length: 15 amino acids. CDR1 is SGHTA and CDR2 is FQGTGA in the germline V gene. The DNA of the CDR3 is TGTGCCAGCAGTTATGGACAGGGAAGCTACAATGAGCAGTTCTTC. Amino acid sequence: CASSYGQGSYNEQFF.

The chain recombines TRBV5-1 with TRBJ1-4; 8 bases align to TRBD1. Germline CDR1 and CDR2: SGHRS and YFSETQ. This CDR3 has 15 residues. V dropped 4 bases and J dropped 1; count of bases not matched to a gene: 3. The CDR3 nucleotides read TGCGCCAGCAGCAAAGGACAGGGAACTAATGAAAAACTGTTTTTT. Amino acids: CASSKGQGTNEKLFF.

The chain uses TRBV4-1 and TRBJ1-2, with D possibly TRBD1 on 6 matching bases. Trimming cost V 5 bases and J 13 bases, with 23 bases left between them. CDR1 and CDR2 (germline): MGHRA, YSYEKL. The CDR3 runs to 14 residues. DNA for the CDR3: TGCGCCAGCAGCGTAAGCGGAGGGACATCGGCCGTCACCTTC. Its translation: CASSVSGGTSAVTF.

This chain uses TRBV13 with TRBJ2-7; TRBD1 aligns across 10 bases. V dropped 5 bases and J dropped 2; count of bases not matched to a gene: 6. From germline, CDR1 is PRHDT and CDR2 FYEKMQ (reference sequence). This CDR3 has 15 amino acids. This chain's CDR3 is CASSPTGGNPYEQYF. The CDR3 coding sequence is TGTGCCAGCAGCCCGACAGGGGGCAACCCCTACGAGCAGTACTTC.

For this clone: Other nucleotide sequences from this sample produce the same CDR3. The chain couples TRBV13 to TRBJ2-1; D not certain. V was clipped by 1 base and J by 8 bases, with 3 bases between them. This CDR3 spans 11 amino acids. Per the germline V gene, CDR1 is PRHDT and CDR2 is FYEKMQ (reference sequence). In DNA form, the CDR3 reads TGTGCCAGCAGCTTAGATTATGAGCAGTTCTTC. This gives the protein CASSLDYEQFF.